This entry lists 22 T cell receptor beta chains sequenced from one sample in a study of shared clonotypes between healthy human individuals. Profiled with immunoSEQ multiplex PCR; TCRdb holds only in-frame clones, not every one. The sample records 2 million to 2.5 million clones, almost 96% being singletons. Sequenced: naive CD4+ T cells sorted from blood. The sample's subset: CD45RA+ positively selected. The origin of the receptors is a man between 18 and 35 years old in good health.

The chain is built from TRBV7-2 and TRBJ2-1, with D tentatively TRBD2 (7 bases). CDR3 length: 14 residues. The germline V gene encodes CDR1 SGHTA and CDR2 FQGNSA. V was clipped by 5 bases and J by 6 bases, with 14 bases between them. This CDR3 reads CASSGAGHLNEQFF. As DNA, the CDR3 is TGTGCCAGCAGCGGAGCGGGACACCTCAATGAGCAGTTCTTC.

The V call is TRBV5-1, the J call TRBJ2-3, with 8 bases identical to TRBD2. CDR3 size: 12 residues. Germline loops: CDR1 SGHRS, CDR2 YFSETQ. Trimming removed 6 bases from V and 5 bases from J; junction bases left unmatched: 2. The CDR3 reads CASTREGDTQYF. The DNA of the CDR3 is TGCGCCAGCACCCGGGAGGGAGATACGCAGTATTTT.

The chain joins TRBV5-1 to TRBJ2-5, with TRBD2 as a possible D gene (6 bases). Germline loops: CDR1 SGHRS, CDR2 YFSETQ. V lost 4 bases to trimming and J lost 5 bases, with 15 bases between them. The CDR3 runs 14 residues. CDR3 nucleotides: TGCGCCAGCAGCCTGAATGTTGGGGGGGAGACCCAGTACTTC. Translation gives CASSLNVGGETQYF.

The J gene is TRBJ2-3, the V gene TRBV7-6, with D possibly being TRBD1 (5 bases). Trimming took off 5 bases at V and 7 bases at J, with 22 bases between the two ends. Germline V gene data show CDR1 as SGHVS and CDR2 as FNYEAQ. This CDR3 is built from 16 residues. The CDR3 DNA is TGTGCCAGCAGCCCCCTAGATTTAGGGGTGGGCCATACGCAGTATTTT. Protein: CASSPLDLGVGHTQYF. Full variable domain (outside the CDR3, taken from reference TRBV7-6 and TRBJ2-3): GAGVSQSPRYKVTKRGQDVALRCDPISGHVSLYWYRQALGQGPEFLTYFNYEAQQDKSGLPNDRFSAERPEGSISTLTIQRTEQRDSAMYRCASSPLDLGVGHTQYFGPGTRLTVL.

V is TRBV5-6 and J is TRBJ2-2; maybe TRBD1 (6 bases). CDR1 and CDR2 from the germline V gene are SGHDT and YYEEEE. Trimming shortened V by 3 bases and J by 3 bases, and 21 bases separated the two germline ends. The CDR3 has 18 amino acids. The CDR3 coding sequence is TGTGCCAGCAGCTCGATCAAGAGGTTGGGGGCCTACACCGGGGAGCTGTTTTTT. Protein product: CASSSIKRLGAYTGELFF.

As regards this clone: Other DNA sequences in this specimen translate into the identical CDR3. The rearrangement links TRBV6-5 to TRBJ2-3; no clear D. The CDR3 length is 11 residues. Germline lookup yields CDR1 MNHEY and CDR2 SVGAGI. V lost 4 bases to trimming and J lost 5 bases, with 4 bases between them. CDR3 loop: CASSWGDTQYF. DNA for the CDR3: TGTGCCAGCAGTTGGGGAGATACGCAGTATTTT.

V gene TRBV7-2 combines with J gene TRBJ2-1, with 7 positions matching TRBD2. The germline CDR1 and CDR2 sequences are SGHTA and FQGNSA. The CDR3 sequence is 14 residues long. V lost 1 base to trimming and J lost 9 bases; unmatched junction nucleotides: 6. Written as DNA, the CDR3 is TGTGCCAGCAGCTTAGAAAGCGGGAAGGGTGAGCAGTTCTTC. It translates to CASSLESGKGEQFF.

The J gene is TRBJ1-2, the V gene TRBV5-6, with D unresolved. The CDR3 is 16 residues long. The V gene's germline CDR1 is SGHDT and CDR2 YYEEEE. V lost 0 bases, J lost 1 base, and 13 bases lay in between. The CDR3 region has the DNA TGTGCCAGCAGCTTGGGAGGGAGACTCAATAACTATGGCTACACCTTC. Encoded protein: CASSLGGRLNNYGYTF.

The chain employs TRBV5-4 and TRBJ2-6, with D uncertain. V dropped 3 bases and J dropped 3 bases, with 19 bases sitting between them. CDR1 is SGHNT, CDR2 YYREEE, per germline (reference sequence). This CDR3 is 18 amino acids long. As DNA, the CDR3 is TGTGCCAGCAGCTCCCAGATTTGGGGAACTCTTGGGGCCAACGTCCTGACTTTC. Protein sequence: CASSSQIWGTLGANVLTF.

The chain carries TRBV7-9 and TRBJ1-6, with D perhaps TRBD1 (5 bases). Germline lookup yields CDR1 SEHNR and CDR2 FQNEAQ (reference sequence). The CDR3 totals 15 residues. The V gene lost 5 bases and the J gene lost 5 bases, with 13 bases spanning the gap. The CDR3 DNA is TGTGCCAGCAGCGGACCCTGGGGGGATAATTCACCCCTCCACTTT. Translation gives CASSGPWGDNSPLHF.

The chain has TRBV19 and TRBJ1-2, with a weak D call TRBD1 (6 bases). Trimming took off 4 bases at V and 6 bases at J, with 9 bases between the two ends. The CDR3 totals 12 residues. Germline values: CDR1 LNHDA, CDR2 SQIVND (reference sequence). CDR3 residues: CASSKGGNGYTF. The CDR3 DNA follows: TGTGCCAGTAGTAAGGGGGGCAATGGCTACACCTTC.

This clone was found once. The chain carries TRBV5-1 and TRBJ2-1; tentative D call: TRBD2 (6 bases). With 4 bases removed from V and 2 bases from J, the gap between germline ends came to 10 bases. The CDR3 extends over 14 amino acids. The germline V gene encodes CDR1 SGHRS and CDR2 YFSETQ. DNA for the CDR3: TGCGCCAGCAGCGGGGGACTTCCCTACAATGAGCAGTTCTTC. It yields the protein CASSGGLPYNEQFF.

The V gene is TRBV2, the J gene TRBJ2-5; TRBD2 aligns across 9 bases. CDR3 length: 14 amino acids. After removal of 6 bases from V and 5 bases from J, the junction contained 7 bases not matched to a gene. Germline CDR1 SNHLY, CDR2 FYNNEI. CDR3 coding DNA: TGTGCCAGCAGGGAGGGACTAGCTGGGGAGACCCAGTACTTC. It specifies CASREGLAGETQYF.

The genes are TRBV7-2 and TRBJ2-7; D uncertain. Germline assignment: CDR1 SGHTA and CDR2 FQGNSA. This CDR3 has 15 amino acids. The V gene lost 3 bases and the J gene lost 3 bases, with 15 bases spanning the gap. The CDR3 DNA reads TGTGCCAGCAGCTTTACGGCTACAGCCTTCTACGAGCAGTACTTC. Protein product: CASSFTATAFYEQYF.

The chain recombines TRBV10-3 with TRBJ1-4, with 8 bases fitting TRBD1. Per germline, CDR1 ENHRY and CDR2 SYGVKD. This CDR3 has 14 amino acids. Trimming at V came to 5 bases and at J to 8 bases, leaving 7 bases not matched to a gene. CDR3: CAISPDRGREKLFF. CDR3 in DNA: TGTGCCATCAGTCCTGACAGGGGCCGGGAAAAACTGTTTTTT.

This rearrangement joins TRBV7-2 to TRBJ1-6; 10 bases match TRBD1. Germline CDR1 is SGHTA and CDR2 is FQGNSA. This CDR3 comprises 15 residues. J was trimmed by 7 bases and V by 1 base; bases with no gene match: 1. This chain's CDR3 is CASSLGGQGNSPLHF. The CDR3 coding sequence is TGTGCCAGCAGCTTAGGGGGACAGGGGAATTCACCCCTCCACTTT.

Remarks on this clone: The junction shows a germline mismatch at one end, possibly a read error. The same CDR3 arises from other DNA sequences in this sample as well. The chain joins TRBV7-9 to TRBJ1-3, with 7 positions matching TRBD1. Germline CDR1 is SEHNR and CDR2 is FQNEAQ (reference sequence). The CDR3 sequence is 15 residues long. This chain's CDR3 is CASSLGDSSGNTIYF. The CDR3 nucleotides read TGTGCCAGCAGTTTAGGGGACAGCTCTGGAAACACCATATATTTT.

V usage is TRBV9 and J usage is TRBJ1-3; 9 nucleotides agree with TRBD1. The CDR3 spans 14 residues. Trimming removed 4 bases from V and 4 bases from J; junction bases left unmatched: 3. Germline lookup yields CDR1 SGDLS and CDR2 YYNGEE. In DNA form, the CDR3 reads TGTGCCAGCAGCACGGGGACAGGGGGAAACACCATATATTTT. Translated, it gives CASSTGTGGNTIYF.

This clone was seen a single time. The rearrangement uses TRBV7-2 and TRBJ2-2, with TRBD1 identical over 10 bases. The V and J ends lost 1 base and 7 bases, in that order; junction bases with no gene match: 12. Germline-derived CDR1 and CDR2 are SGHTA and FQGNSA. CDR3 length: 18 residues. The CDR3 sequence is CASSLVALTGGENGELFF. CDR3 DNA: TGTGCCAGCAGCTTAGTCGCATTGACAGGGGGCGAGAACGGGGAGCTGTTTTTT.

The gene calls are TRBV10-3 and TRBJ1-5, with D unresolved. V was trimmed by 5 bases and J by 4 bases, leaving 9 bases between them. This CDR3 is built from 13 residues. Germline V gene data show CDR1 as ENHRY and CDR2 as SYGVKD. The CDR3 spells CAISLNSNQPQHF. The CDR3 DNA is TGTGCCATCAGTTTGAACAGTAATCAGCCCCAGCATTTT.

Worth noting for this clone: Other DNA sequences in the same sample also yield this CDR3. The genes are TRBV30 and TRBJ1-2, with a possible D match to TRBD1 (5 bases). This CDR3 is 13 amino acids long. Looked up from germline, CDR1 is GTSNPN and CDR2 is SVGIG (reference sequence). Trimming cost V 0 bases and J 1 base, with 6 bases left between them. The chain's CDR3 is CAWSVGVNYGYTF. The CDR3 DNA sequence: TGTGCCTGGAGTGTAGGGGTTAACTATGGCTACACCTTC. Variable domain in full (rest from reference TRBV30 and TRBJ1-2): SQTIHQWPATLVQPVGSPLSLECTVEGTSNPNLYWYRQAAGRGLQLLFYSVGIGQISSEVPQNLSASRPQDRQFILSSKKLLLSDSGFYLCAWSVGVNYGYTFGSGTRLTVV.

The chain is built from TRBV10-1 and TRBJ2-2; TRBD1 matches at 7 bases. The V segment lost 2 bases and the J segment 6 bases; nucleotides outside the gene matches: 6. Per germline, CDR1 WNHNN and CDR2 SYGVQD (reference sequence). The CDR3 totals 15 residues. CDR3 protein: CASSEGTVGAGELFF. For the CDR3, the DNA is TGCGCCAGCAGTGAGGGGACAGTTGGAGCCGGGGAGCTGTTTTTT.